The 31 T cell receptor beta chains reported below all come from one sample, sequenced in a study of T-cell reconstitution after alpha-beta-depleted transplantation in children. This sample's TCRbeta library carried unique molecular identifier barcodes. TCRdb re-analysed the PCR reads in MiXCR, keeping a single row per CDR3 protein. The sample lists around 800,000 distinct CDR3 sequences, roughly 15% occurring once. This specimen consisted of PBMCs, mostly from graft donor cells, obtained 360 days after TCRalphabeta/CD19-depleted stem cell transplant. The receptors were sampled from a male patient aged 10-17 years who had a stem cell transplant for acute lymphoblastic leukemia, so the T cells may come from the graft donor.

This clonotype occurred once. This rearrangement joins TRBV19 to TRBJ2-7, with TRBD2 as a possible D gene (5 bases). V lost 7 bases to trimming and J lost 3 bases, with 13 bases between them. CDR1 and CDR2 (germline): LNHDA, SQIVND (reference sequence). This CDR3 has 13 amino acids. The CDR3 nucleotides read TGTGCCAGTACCGGAGGAGTAAACTACGAGCAGTACTTC. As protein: CASTGGVNYEQYF.

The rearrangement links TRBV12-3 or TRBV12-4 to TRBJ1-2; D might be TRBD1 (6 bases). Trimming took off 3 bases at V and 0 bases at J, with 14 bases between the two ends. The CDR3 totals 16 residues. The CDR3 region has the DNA TGTGCCAGCAGTTTCACCCCTTGGACAGCTAACTATGGCTACACCTTC. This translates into CASSFTPWTANYGYTF.

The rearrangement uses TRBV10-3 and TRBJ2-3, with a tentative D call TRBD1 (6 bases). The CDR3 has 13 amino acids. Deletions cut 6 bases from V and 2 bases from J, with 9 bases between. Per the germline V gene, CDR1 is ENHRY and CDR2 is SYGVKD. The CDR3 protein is CAIRGGITDTQYF. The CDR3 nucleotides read TGTGCCATCAGAGGGGGTATCACAGATACGCAGTATTTT.

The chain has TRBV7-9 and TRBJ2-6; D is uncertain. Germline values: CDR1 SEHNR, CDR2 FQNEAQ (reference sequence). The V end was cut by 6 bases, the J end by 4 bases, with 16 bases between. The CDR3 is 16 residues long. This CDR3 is CASSYGLRPGANVLTF. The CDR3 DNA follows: TGTGCCAGCAGTTATGGGTTGAGACCCGGGGCCAACGTCCTGACTTTC.

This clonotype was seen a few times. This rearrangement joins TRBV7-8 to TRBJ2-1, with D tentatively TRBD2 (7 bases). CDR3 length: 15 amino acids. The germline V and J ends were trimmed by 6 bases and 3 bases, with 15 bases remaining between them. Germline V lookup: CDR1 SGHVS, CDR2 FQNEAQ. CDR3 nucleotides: TGTGCCAGCAGTTTTAGGGGGGGTATCTACAATGAGCAGTTCTTC. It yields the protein CASSFRGGIYNEQFF.

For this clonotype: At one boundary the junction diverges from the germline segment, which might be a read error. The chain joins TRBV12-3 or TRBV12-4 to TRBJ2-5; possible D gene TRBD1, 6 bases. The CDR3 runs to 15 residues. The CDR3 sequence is CTSSFLRGRGETQYF. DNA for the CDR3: TGTACCAGCAGTTTTCTCAGGGGAAGGGGCGAGACCCAGTACTTC.

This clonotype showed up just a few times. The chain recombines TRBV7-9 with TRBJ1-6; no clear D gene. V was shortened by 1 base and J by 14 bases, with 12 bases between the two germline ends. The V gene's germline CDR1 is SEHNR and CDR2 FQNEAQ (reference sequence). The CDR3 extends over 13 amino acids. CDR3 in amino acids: CASSLVDNPTLHF. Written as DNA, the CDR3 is TGTGCCAGCAGCTTAGTCGATAATCCGACCCTCCACTTT.

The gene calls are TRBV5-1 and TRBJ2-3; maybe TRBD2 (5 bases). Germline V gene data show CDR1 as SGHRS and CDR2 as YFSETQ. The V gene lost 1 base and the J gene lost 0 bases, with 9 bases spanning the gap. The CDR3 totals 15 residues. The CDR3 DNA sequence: TGCGCCAGCAGCTTGAGAAGGAGGAGCACAGATACGCAGTATTTT. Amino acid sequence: CASSLRRRSTDTQYF.

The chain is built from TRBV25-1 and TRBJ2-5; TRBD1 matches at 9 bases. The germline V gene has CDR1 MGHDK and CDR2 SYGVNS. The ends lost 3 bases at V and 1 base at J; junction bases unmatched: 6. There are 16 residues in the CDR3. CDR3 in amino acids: CASSEGVQGAQETQYF. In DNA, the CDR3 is TGTGCCAGCAGTGAGGGGGTACAGGGGGCCCAAGAGACCCAGTACTTC.

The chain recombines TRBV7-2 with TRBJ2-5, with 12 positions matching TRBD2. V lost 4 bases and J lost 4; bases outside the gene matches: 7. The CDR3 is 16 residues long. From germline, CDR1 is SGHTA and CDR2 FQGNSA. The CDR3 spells CASSSFPSGRGETQYF. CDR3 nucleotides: TGTGCCAGCAGCTCCTTCCCTAGCGGGAGGGGAGAGACCCAGTACTTC.

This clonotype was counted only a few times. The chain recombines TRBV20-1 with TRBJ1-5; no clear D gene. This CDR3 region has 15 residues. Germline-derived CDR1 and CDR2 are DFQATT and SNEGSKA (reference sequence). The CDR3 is CAGTNGGGRGQPQHF. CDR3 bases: TGCGCTGGAACCAACGGCGGAGGGCGAGGTCAGCCCCAGCATTTT.

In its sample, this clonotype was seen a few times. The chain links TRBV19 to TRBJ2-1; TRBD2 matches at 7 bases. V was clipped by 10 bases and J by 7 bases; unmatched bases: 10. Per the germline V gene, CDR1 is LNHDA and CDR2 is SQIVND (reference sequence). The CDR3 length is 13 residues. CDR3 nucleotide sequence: TGTGCCACCCAGGAGGTTAGCGGGAATGAGCAGTTCTTC. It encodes CATQEVSGNEQFF.

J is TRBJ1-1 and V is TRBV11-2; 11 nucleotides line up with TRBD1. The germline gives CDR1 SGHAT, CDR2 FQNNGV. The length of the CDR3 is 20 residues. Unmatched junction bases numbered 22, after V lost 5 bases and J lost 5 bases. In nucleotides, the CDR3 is TGTGCCAGCAGCCGCTCCTTGAGGACAGGGGGCGATCGGCTTGGGACTGAAGCTTTCTTT. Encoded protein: CASSRSLRTGGDRLGTEAFF.

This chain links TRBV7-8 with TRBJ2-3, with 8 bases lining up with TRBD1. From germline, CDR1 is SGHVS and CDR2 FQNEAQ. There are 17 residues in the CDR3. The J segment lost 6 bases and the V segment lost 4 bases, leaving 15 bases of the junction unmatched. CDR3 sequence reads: CASSSERGQGAYDTQYF. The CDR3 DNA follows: TGTGCCAGCAGCTCTGAACGGGGGCAGGGGGCTTACGATACGCAGTATTTT.

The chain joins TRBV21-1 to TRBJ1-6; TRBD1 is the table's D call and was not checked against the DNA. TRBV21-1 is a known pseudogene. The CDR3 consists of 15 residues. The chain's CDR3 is CASSKEGDWDSPLHF. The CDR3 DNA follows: TGTGCCAGCAGCAAAGAAGGGGATTGGGATTCACCCCTCCACTTT.

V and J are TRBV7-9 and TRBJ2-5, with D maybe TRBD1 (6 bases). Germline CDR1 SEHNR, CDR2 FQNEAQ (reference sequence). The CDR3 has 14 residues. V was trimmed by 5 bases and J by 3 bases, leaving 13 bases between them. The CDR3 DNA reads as TGTGCCAGCAGCGTCCGAAGGACAGAAGAGACCCAGTACTTC. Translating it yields CASSVRRTEETQYF. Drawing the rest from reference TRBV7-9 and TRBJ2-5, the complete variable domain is DTGVSQNPRHKITKRGQNVTFRCDPISEHNRLYWYRQTLGQGPEFLTYFQNEAQLEKSRLLSDRFSAERPKGSFSTLEIQRTEQGDSAMYLCASSVRRTEETQYFGPGTRLLVL.

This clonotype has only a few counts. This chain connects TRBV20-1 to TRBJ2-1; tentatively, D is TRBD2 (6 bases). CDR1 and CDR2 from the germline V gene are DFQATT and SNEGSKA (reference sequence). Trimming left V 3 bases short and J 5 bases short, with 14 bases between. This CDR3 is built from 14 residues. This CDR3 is CSASGWLAHNEQFF. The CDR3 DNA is TGCAGTGCTAGTGGTTGGCTAGCGCACAATGAGCAGTTCTTC.

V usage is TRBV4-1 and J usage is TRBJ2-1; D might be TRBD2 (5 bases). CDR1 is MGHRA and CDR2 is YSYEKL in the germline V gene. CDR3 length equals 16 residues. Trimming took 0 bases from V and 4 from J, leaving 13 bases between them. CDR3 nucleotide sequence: TGCGCCAGCAGCCAAGATTCATGGAGCGGTTACAATGAGCAGTTCTTC. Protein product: CASSQDSWSGYNEQFF.

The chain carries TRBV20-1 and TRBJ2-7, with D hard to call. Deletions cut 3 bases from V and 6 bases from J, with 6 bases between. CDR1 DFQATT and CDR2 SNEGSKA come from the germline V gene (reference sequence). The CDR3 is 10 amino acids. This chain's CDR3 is CSARVPEQYF. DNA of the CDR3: TGCAGTGCTAGGGTTCCCGAGCAGTACTTC.

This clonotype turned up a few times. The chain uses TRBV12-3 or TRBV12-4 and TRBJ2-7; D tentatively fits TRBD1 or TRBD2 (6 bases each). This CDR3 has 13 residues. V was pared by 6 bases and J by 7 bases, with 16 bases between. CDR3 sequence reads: CASSPAGQGEQYF. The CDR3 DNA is TGTGCCAGCAGCCCCGCGGGGCAGGGGGAGCAGTACTTC.

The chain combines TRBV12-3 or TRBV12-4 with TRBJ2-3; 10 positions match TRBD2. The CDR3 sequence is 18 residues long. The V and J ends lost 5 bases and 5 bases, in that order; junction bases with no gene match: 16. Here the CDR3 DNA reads TGTGCCAGCAGTCCACACCTTACGAGCGGGAGGGCCAGAGATACGCAGTATTTT. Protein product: CASSPHLTSGRARDTQYF.

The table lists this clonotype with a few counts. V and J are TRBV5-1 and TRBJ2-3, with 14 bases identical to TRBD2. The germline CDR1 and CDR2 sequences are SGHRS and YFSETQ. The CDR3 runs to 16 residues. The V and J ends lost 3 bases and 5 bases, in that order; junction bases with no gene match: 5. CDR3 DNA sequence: TGCGCCAGCAGCTCGGGACTAGCGGGAGTTGGAGATACGCAGTATTTT. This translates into CASSSGLAGVGDTQYF.

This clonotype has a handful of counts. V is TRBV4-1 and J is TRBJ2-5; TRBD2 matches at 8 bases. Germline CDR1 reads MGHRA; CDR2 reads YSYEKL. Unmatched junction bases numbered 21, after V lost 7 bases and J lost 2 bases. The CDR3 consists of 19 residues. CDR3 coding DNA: TGCGCCAGCAACCCAAGATGGGGACTAGTAGGTAGTGGACAAGAGACCCAGTACTTC. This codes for CASNPRWGLVGSGQETQYF.

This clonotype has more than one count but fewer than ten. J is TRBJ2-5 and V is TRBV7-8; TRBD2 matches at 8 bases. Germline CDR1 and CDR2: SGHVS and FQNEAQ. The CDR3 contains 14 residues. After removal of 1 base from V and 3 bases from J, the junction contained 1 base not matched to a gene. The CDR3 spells CASSLDSGKETQYF. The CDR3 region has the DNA TGTGCCAGCAGCTTAGATAGCGGGAAAGAGACCCAGTACTTC.

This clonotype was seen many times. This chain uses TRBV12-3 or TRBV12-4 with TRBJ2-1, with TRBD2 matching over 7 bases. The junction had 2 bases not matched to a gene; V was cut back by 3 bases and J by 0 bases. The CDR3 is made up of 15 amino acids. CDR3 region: CASSFGGSSYNEQFF. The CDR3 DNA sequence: TGTGCCAGCAGTTTTGGCGGGAGCTCCTACAATGAGCAGTTCTTC.

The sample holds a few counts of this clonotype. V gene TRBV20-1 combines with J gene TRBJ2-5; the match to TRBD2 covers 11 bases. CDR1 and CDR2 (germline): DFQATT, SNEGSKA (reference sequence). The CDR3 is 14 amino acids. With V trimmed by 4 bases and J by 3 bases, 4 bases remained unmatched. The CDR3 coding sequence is TGCAGTGCTAAGGGACTAGCGGTGGAAGAGACCCAGTACTTC. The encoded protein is CSAKGLAVEETQYF.

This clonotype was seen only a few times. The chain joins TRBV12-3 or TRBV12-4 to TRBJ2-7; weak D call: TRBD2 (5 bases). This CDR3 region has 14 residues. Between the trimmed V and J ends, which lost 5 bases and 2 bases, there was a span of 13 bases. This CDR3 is CASSAGLTTYEQYF. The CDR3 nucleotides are TGTGCCAGCAGTGCTGGACTGACGACCTACGAGCAGTACTTC.

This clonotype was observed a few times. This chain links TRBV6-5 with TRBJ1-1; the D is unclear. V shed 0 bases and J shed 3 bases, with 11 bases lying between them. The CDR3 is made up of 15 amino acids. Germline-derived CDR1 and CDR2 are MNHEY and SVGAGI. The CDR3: CASSYSRSRHTEAFF. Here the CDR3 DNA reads TGTGCCAGCAGTTACTCCCGTTCCAGGCACACTGAAGCTTTCTTT.

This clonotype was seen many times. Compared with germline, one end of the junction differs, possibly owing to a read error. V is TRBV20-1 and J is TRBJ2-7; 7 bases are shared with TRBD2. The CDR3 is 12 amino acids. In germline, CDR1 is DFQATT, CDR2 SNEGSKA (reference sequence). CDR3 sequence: CSARAGPYEQYF. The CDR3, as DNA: TGCAGTGCGAGAGCGGGACCCTACGAGCAGTACTTC.

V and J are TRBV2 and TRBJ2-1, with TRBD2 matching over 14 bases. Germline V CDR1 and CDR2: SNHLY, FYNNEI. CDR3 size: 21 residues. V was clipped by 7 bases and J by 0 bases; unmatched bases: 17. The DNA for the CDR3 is TGTGCCAGCACTCGTTGGCGCGGCGGACTAGCGGGAGGTAGCTCCTACAATGAGCAGTTCTTC. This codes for CASTRWRGGLAGGSSYNEQFF. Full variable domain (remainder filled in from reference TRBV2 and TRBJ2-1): EPEVTQTPSHQVTQMGQEVILRCVPISNHLYFYWYRQILGQKVEFLVSFYNNEISEKSEIFDDQFSVERPDGSNFTLKIRSTKLEDSAMYFCASTRWRGGLAGGSSYNEQFFGPGTRLTVL.

CDR3 DNA: TGCGCCACCGTACCCGGGACGGCGGTCACAGATACGCAGTATTTT. Encoded protein: CATVPGTAVTDTQYF. This chain links TRBV5-1 with TRBJ2-3; D possibly matches TRBD1 or TRBD2 (5 bases each). Germline assignment: CDR1 SGHRS and CDR2 YFSETQ. Trimming pared 9 bases from V and 2 bases from J, leaving 19 bases between. The CDR3 is made up of 15 amino acids.